This T cell receptor (beta chain) was obtained from a study of blood T cell repertoires in COVID-19. Study-level background: The samples span acute and convalescent COVID-19 from the United States, Italy and Spain.

V shed 3 bases and J shed 1 base, with 10 bases lying between them. This CDR3 contains 14 residues. Germline V lookup: CDR1 KGHSH, CDR2 LQKENI. Sequencing was performed with immunoSEQ multiplex PCR; in TCRdb, only in-frame clones are kept and a portion is missing. This sample has more than 300,000 clones, with about nine tenths found just once. Clinical history reported by participants formed the basis on which cohorts were assigned. The J gene is TRBJ2-7, the V gene TRBV18; TRBD1 is a possible D gene (5 bases). The sequenced sample was PBMCs or T cells enriched from blood (not recorded which). This clonotype originated in a man between 25 and 39 years old who had recovered from COVID-19. CDR3 coding DNA: TGTGCCAGCTCACCTGACAGAAATTCCTACGAGCAGTACTTC. Protein product: CASSPDRNSYEQYF.